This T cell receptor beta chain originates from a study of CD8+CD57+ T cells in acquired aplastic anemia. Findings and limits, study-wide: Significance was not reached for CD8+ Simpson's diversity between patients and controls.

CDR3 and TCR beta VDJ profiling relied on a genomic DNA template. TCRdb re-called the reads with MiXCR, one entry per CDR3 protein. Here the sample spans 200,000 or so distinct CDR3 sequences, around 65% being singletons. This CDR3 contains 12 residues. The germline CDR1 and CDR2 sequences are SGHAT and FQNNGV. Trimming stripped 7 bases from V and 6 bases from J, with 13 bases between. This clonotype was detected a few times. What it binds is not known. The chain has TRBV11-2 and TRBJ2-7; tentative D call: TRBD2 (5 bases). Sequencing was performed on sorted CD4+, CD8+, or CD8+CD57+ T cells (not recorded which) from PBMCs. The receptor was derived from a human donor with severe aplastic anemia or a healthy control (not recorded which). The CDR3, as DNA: TGTGCCAGCAACTCGGGGTACGGCGAGCAGTACTTC. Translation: CASNSGYGEQYF. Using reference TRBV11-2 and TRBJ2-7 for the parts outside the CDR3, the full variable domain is EAGVAQSPRYKIIEKRQSVAFWCNPISGHATLYWYQQILGQGPKLLIQFQNNGVVDDSQLPKDRFSAERLKGVDSTLKIQPAKLEDSAVYLCASNSGYGEQYFGPGTRLTVT.